This TCR beta chain came from a study of regulatory T cells in long-lasting Graves disease. The time point is: persistent/refractory GD, antithyroid drugs over 5 years with positive TRAb. Following extraction of RNA from PBMCs, that RNA was used to make the TCR library. Study results and caveats: Favored usage of TRBV28, TRBJ1-2 and TRBJ2-5 was recorded in persistent disease. Lower TCR diversity was seen in persistent Graves' patients than in newly diagnosed ones.

According to the study, TCR beta libraries were built with iRepertoire HTBI primers and CDR3-region Arm-PCR. TCRdb reprocessed the multiplex PCR reads via MiXCR and lists one record per CDR3 protein. The table includes 400,000 or so distinct CDR3 sequences, more than 20% detected once. This CDR3 spans 15 amino acids. Between the trimmed V and J ends, which lost 0 bases and 4 bases, there was a span of 12 bases. Germline CDR1 and CDR2: LGHNA and YSLEER. This clonotype came up a few times. Antigen: not known. The chain links TRBV4-3 to TRBJ1-2, with D possibly matching TRBD1 (6 bases). The receptor was derived from a female donor with Graves disease. The sequenced sample was peripheral blood mononuclear cells (PBMCs), obtained when the disease was refractory, from a patient treated with antithyroid drugs. The CDR3 DNA follows: TGCGCCAGCAGCCAAGACAGGGGCCTAGGCTATGGCTACACCTTC. Residues: CASSQDRGLGYGYTF.